The present TCR beta chain was sequenced within a study of breast tumors, draining lymph nodes, adjacent tissues (dated by TCRdb to about 2016). With regard to the full study: The study compared TCR beta repertoires across tumor, adjacent nontumor tissue and axillary lymph nodes from breast cancer patients. In human breast cancer, the study set out to assess how tumor, surrounding tissue and draining lymph node repertoires relate to one another and whether T cells might be exchanged between them. On the study overall, not on this receptor specifically: In luminal-like breast cancer, tumor and nontumor tissue repertoires resembled each other significantly more than in basal-like breast cancer. Rather than being directly demonstrated, the conclusion that tumor T cells originate in lymph nodes was presented as consistent with a hypothesis. A scenario in which most tumor T cells derive from the lymph node and then expand within tumor tissue was judged to be consistent with the data. Tumor T-cell repertoires showed less diversity than lymph node repertoires and more diversity than nontumor tissue repertoires, and tumor T-cell repertoires showed preferential V and J gene usage.

Ten or more counts support this clonotype. Its cognate antigen has yet to be identified. Base qualities were left out, and no much larger clone turns up one base away. The run used an Illumina HiSeq 2000. TCR beta chain libraries were generated through multiplex PCR amplification. The amplified TCR beta chain products were analyzed by high-throughput sequencing. TCRdb cleaned the public reads at Q25 with fastp, built clones with MiXCR and kept in-frame beta chains. Identical CDR3 proteins give one entry, which carries the most common genes and DNA. The sample table holds some 31,000 distinct CDR3 sequences, of which 63% were seen once. Approximately 20% of the sample is in the top ten clones. This clonotype was obtained from a female donor with breast cancer. Some clones in this sample may be carry-over from other donors' samples. Material: breast tumor tissue.

The CDR3 loop reads CASSQSHYEQYF. The DNA sequence is given as TGTGCCAGCAGCCAAAGCCACTACGAGCAGTACTTC. This chain joins TRBV14 to TRBJ2-7; the D gene cannot be named for sure. From its cysteine to its phenylalanine, the CDR3 spans 12 amino acids. Only the CDR3 DNA stays, 36 bases, in frame from base 1. The CDR1 and CDR2 encoded by the germline V gene are SGHDN and FVKESK. V is reduced by 2 bases and J by 3 bases, leaving a spacing of 5 bases between them.